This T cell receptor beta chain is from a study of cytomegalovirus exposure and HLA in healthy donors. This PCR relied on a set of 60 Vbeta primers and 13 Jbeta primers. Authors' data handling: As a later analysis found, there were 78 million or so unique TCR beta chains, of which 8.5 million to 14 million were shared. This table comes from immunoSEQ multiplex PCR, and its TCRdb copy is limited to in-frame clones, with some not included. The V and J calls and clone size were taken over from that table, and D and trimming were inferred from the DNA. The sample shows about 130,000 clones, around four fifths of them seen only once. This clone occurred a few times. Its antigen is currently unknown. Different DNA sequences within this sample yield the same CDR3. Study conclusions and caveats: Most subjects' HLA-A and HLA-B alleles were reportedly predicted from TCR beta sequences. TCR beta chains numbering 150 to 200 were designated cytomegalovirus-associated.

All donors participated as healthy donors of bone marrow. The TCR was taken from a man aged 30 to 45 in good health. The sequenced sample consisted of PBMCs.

The CDR3 here is CSVGAGTDTQYF. CDR3 DNA sequence: TGCAGCGTTGGAGCGGGCACAGATACGCAGTATTTT. The chain uses TRBV29-1 and TRBJ2-3, with D possibly matching TRBD2 (5 bases). Germline V lookup: CDR1 SQVTM, CDR2 ANQGSEA. The CDR3 runs 12 residues. V shed 4 bases and J shed 1 base, with 6 bases lying between them.